Presented here are 30 T cell receptor beta chains from one specimen sequenced in a study of blood T cell dynamics during melanoma immunotherapy. Time point described: pre-treatment baseline. The repertoire was sequenced with immunoSEQ multiplex PCR; TCRdb's copy has only in-frame clones and lacks some. This table holds roughly 16,000 clones, 91% found once. The sample consisted of blood, taken from a patient treated with checkpoint blockade. The source is a human donor with melanoma.

The gene calls are TRBV6-1 and TRBJ2-7, with 11 bases aligning to TRBD1. Losses at the gene ends were 4 bases for V and 5 bases for J; bases not matched to a gene: 7. This CDR3 has 15 amino acids. Germline V gene sequence: CDR1 MNHNS, CDR2 SASEGT. The CDR3 loop reads CASSVVRTGGNEQYF. For the CDR3, the DNA is TGTGCCAGCAGTGTCGTCCGGACAGGGGGCAACGAGCAGTACTTC.

The V call is TRBV6-1, the J call TRBJ1-1; a weak D match, TRBD1 (6 bases). In germline, CDR1 is MNHNS, CDR2 SASEGT. The V end lost 2 bases, the J end lost 0 bases, and 10 bases lay between the germline ends. The CDR3 has 15 residues. CDR3 region: CASSEQGTMNTEAFF. The CDR3 nucleotides are TGTGCCAGCAGTGAACAGGGGACCATGAACACTGAAGCTTTCTTT.

V gene TRBV5-1 combines with J gene TRBJ1-1; D is ambiguous. CDR1 and CDR2 from the germline V gene are SGHRS and YFSETQ. The V and J ends lost 1 base and 1 base respectively, with 11 bases between them. This CDR3 comprises 15 residues. The CDR3 protein is CASSLHSNRNTEAFF. CDR3 bases: TGCGCCAGCAGCTTGCATTCGAATAGGAACACTGAAGCTTTCTTT.

The chain joins TRBV5-1 to TRBJ2-5; 7 bases map to TRBD1. The CDR3 length is 14 residues. With 0 bases clipped from V and 1 base from J, the junction kept 0 bases outside the gene matches. Germline CDR1 SGHRS, CDR2 YFSETQ. CDR3 residues: CASSLAGGQETQYF. CDR3 DNA sequence: TGCGCCAGCAGCTTGGCAGGGGGCCAAGAGACCCAGTACTTC.

V usage is TRBV27 and J usage is TRBJ2-1; 9 positions agree with TRBD2. The CDR3 sequence is 15 residues long. Germline V gene sequence: CDR1 MNHEY, CDR2 SMNVEV (reference sequence). Trimming removed 1 base from V and 8 bases from J; junction bases left unmatched: 6. DNA of the CDR3: TGTGCCAGCAGTTTATTTGGCGGGAGGGTTGATGAGCAGTTCTTC. This sequence encodes CASSLFGGRVDEQFF.

The chain recombines TRBV4-1 with TRBJ1-1; 8 nucleotides agree with TRBD1. V lost 6 bases to trimming and J lost 3 bases; unmatched junction nucleotides: 12. CDR3 length: 16 residues. Germline CDR1 and CDR2: MGHRA and YSYEKL. The CDR3 bases are TGCGCCAGCAGGGGGGGGGTTGGGACAGGAGACACTGAAGCTTTCTTT. Protein: CASRGGVGTGDTEAFF.

The chain recombines TRBV19 with TRBJ2-1; D is ambiguous. CDR1 and CDR2 (germline): LNHDA, SQIVND (reference sequence). This CDR3 has 14 amino acids. V shed 6 bases and J shed 4 bases, with 13 bases lying between them. CDR3: CASSPGRNYNEQFF. CDR3 nucleotide sequence: TGTGCCAGTAGCCCCGGACGGAATTACAATGAGCAGTTCTTC.

The V gene is TRBV18, the J gene TRBJ2-2; 10 bases map to TRBD2. The length of the CDR3 is 16 residues. With V trimmed by 3 bases and J by 4 bases, 5 bases remained unmatched. The germline V gene encodes CDR1 KGHSH and CDR2 LQKENI. CDR3 sequence (DNA): TGTGCCAGCTCACCCCCCAGGACTAGCGGCACCGGGGAGCTGTTTTTT. Translation gives CASSPPRTSGTGELFF.

The gene calls are TRBV25-1 and TRBJ1-1; perhaps TRBD1 as D (5 bases). The germline CDR1 and CDR2 sequences are MGHDK and SYGVNS. The CDR3 has 15 residues. Trimming pared 6 bases from V and 1 base from J, leaving 15 bases between. This CDR3 is CASRGLGGGNTEAFF. Here the CDR3 DNA reads TGTGCCAGCAGGGGTCTCGGGGGGGGGAACACTGAAGCTTTCTTT.

J is TRBJ2-3 and V is TRBV14; D unclear. The V end was cut by 1 base, the J end by 3 bases, with 11 bases between. This CDR3 comprises 15 residues. CDR1 and CDR2 (germline): SGHDN, FVKESK. The CDR3 bases are TGTGCCAGCAGCCAAGGCCCTGTTTTGACAGATACGCAGTATTTT. Amino acids: CASSQGPVLTDTQYF.

The chain carries TRBV2 and TRBJ2-3, with D perhaps being TRBD1 or TRBD2 (5 bases each). Trimming stripped 1 base from V and 5 bases from J, with 16 bases between. The CDR3 spans 16 residues. Germline-derived CDR1 and CDR2 are SNHLY and FYNNEI. The CDR3: CASSEGLGERVDTQYF. As DNA, the CDR3 is TGTGCCAGCAGTGAAGGCCTGGGGGAGAGAGTAGATACGCAGTATTTT. Drawing the rest from reference TRBV2 and TRBJ2-3, the complete variable domain is EPEVTQTPSHQVTQMGQEVILRCVPISNHLYFYWYRQILGQKVEFLVSFYNNEISEKSEIFDDQFSVERPDGSNFTLKIRSTKLEDSAMYFCASSEGLGERVDTQYFGPGTRLTVL.

The chain has TRBV7-2 and TRBJ2-3; D is undetermined. V was cut by 2 bases and J by 5 bases, with 8 bases left in between. The germline CDR1 and CDR2 sequences are SGHTA and FQGNSA. This CDR3 spans 13 amino acids. CDR3 sequence (DNA): TGTGCCAGCAGCTTAATCCTCAGAGATACGCAGTATTTT. Its protein is CASSLILRDTQYF.

The genes are TRBV6-6 and TRBJ2-3; D unclear. V was cut by 2 bases and J by 5 bases, with 2 bases left in between. This CDR3 contains 11 residues. CDR1 is MNHNY, CDR2 SVGAGI, per germline (reference sequence). CDR3 coding DNA: TGTGCCAGCAGTTACGGAGATACGCAGTATTTT. Translated: CASSYGDTQYF.

J is TRBJ1-1 and V is TRBV7-7; D unclear. The V end lost 2 bases, the J end lost 1 base, and 5 bases lay between the germline ends. From germline, CDR1 is SSHAT and CDR2 FNYEAQ (reference sequence). The CDR3 is 13 residues long. CDR3 residues: CASSLRQNTEAFF. The DNA for the CDR3 is TGTGCCAGCAGCTTACGGCAGAACACTGAAGCTTTCTTT. The entire variable domain, with the rest obtained from reference TRBV7-7 and TRBJ1-1, is as follows: GAGVSQSPRYKVTKRGQDVTLRCDPISSHATLYWYQQALGQGPEFLTYFNYEAQPDKSGLPSDRFSAERPEGSISTLTIQRTEQRDSAMYRCASSLRQNTEAFFGQGTRLTVV.

This clone was recorded only once. The V and J genes are TRBV28 and TRBJ1-1; D is ambiguous. Trimming left V 4 bases short and J 0 bases short, with 6 bases between. CDR1 is MDHEN, CDR2 SYDVKM, per germline. CDR3 length equals 13 residues. The CDR3 reads CASSSAMNTEAFF. The DNA for the CDR3 is TGTGCCAGCAGTTCAGCGATGAACACTGAAGCTTTCTTT.

This sequence joins TRBV10-3 and TRBJ1-1; 7 bases are a match to TRBD1. Germline V gene lookup returns CDR1 ENHRY and CDR2 SYGVKD. V was clipped by 0 bases and J by 3 bases; unmatched bases: 4. The CDR3 is 15 residues long. This chain's CDR3 is CAISESGGEDTEAFF. CDR3 bases: TGTGCCATCAGTGAGTCAGGGGGCGAGGACACTGAAGCTTTCTTT.

This sequence joins TRBV5-1 and TRBJ2-1, with TRBD2 matching over 8 bases. Looked up from germline, CDR1 is SGHRS and CDR2 is YFSETQ. Trimming took 4 bases from V and 6 from J; bases not matched to a gene: 12. The CDR3 is 16 residues long. As DNA, the CDR3 is TGCGCCAGCAGCCCGGGGGAGCGGGAGAGGGTCAATGAGCAGTTCTTC. Protein sequence: CASSPGERERVNEQFF.

The CDR3 region has the DNA TGCGCCAGCAGCCGACAGGTCGCCTCCTACGAGCAGTACTTC. Translating it yields CASSRQVASYEQYF. The chain links TRBV5-1 to TRBJ2-7; tentative D call: TRBD1 (6 bases). The ends were cut back, 4 bases at V and 0 bases at J, with 11 bases in the middle. CDR3 length equals 14 residues. Per germline, CDR1 SGHRS and CDR2 YFSETQ. Full variable domain (outside the CDR3, taken from reference TRBV5-1 and TRBJ2-7): KAGVTQTPRYLIKTRGQQVTLSCSPISGHRSVSWYQQTPGQGLQFLFEYFSETQRNKGNFPGRFSGRQFSNSRSEMNVSTLELGDSALYLCASSRQVASYEQYFGPGTRLTVT.

The V and J genes are TRBV7-9 and TRBJ1-4; D is undetermined. V lost 6 bases and J lost 4, with 15 bases in between. This CDR3 region has 15 residues. Germline CDR1 is SEHNR and CDR2 is FQNEAQ (reference sequence). CDR3 loop: CASSTLRGYNEKLFF. CDR3 DNA sequence: TGTGCCAGCAGTACCCTCCGGGGATATAATGAAAAACTGTTTTTT.

The V call is TRBV6-5, the J call TRBJ1-4; a weak D match, TRBD1 (5 bases). V was shortened by 2 bases and J by 8 bases, with 9 bases between the two germline ends. Looked up from germline, CDR1 is MNHEY and CDR2 is SVGAGI. The length of the CDR3 is 13 residues. The chain's CDR3 is CASSYAGREKLFF. The CDR3 DNA reads as TGTGCCAGCAGTTACGCAGGGCGCGAAAAACTGTTTTTT.

This clone was detected once. This chain uses TRBV5-1 with TRBJ2-5; D is perhaps TRBD2 (5 bases). Trimming removed 5 bases at V and 2 bases at J, with 13 bases between. This CDR3 is built from 14 residues. The germline V gene encodes CDR1 SGHRS and CDR2 YFSETQ. In DNA, the CDR3 is TGCGCCAGCAGTCGGACTTCCCCGCAAGAGACCCAGTACTTC. Translated, it gives CASSRTSPQETQYF.

This sequence joins TRBV19 and TRBJ2-7; 7 nucleotides agree with TRBD2. Germline loops: CDR1 LNHDA, CDR2 SQIVND (reference sequence). V dropped 5 bases and J dropped 0; count of bases not matched to a gene: 7. The CDR3 runs 15 residues. In DNA form, the CDR3 reads TGTGCCAGTAGTCTGACTAGCAGTAGCTCCTACGAGCAGTACTTC. Translation gives CASSLTSSSSYEQYF.

V and J are TRBV11-1 and TRBJ2-5, with TRBD1 as a possible D gene (5 bases). Germline V gene lookup returns CDR1 SGHAT and CDR2 FQDESV (reference sequence). V dropped 3 bases and J dropped 2 bases, with 7 bases sitting between them. The CDR3 length is 13 residues. In nucleotides, the CDR3 is TGTGCCAGCAGCTTTAACAGGCAAGAGACCCAGTACTTC. This translates into CASSFNRQETQYF.

The sample holds a few counts of this clone. The rearrangement links TRBV6-4 to TRBJ1-2; D may be TRBD1 (5 bases). Germline V gene data show CDR1 as MRHNA and CDR2 as SNTAGT. Trimming took off 0 bases at V and 4 bases at J, with 15 bases between the two ends. This CDR3 is 16 amino acids long. The CDR3 here is CASSDSKEGTFYGYTF. For the CDR3, the DNA is TGTGCCAGCAGTGACTCGAAGGAGGGGACGTTCTATGGCTACACCTTC.

V gene TRBV15 combines with J gene TRBJ2-1, with 14 bases matching TRBD2. Germline V gives CDR1 LNHNV, CDR2 YYDKDF (reference sequence). CDR3 length: 16 amino acids. J was trimmed by 10 bases and V by 5 bases; bases with no gene match: 10. In DNA, the CDR3 is TGTGCCACCAGCCCCAGCCCGGGACTAGCGGGAGTGGAGCAGTTCTTC. Its protein is CATSPSPGLAGVEQFF.

The chain employs TRBV18 and TRBJ2-7, with 9 bases lining up with TRBD1. Trimming took 5 bases from V and 7 from J; bases not matched to a gene: 3. This CDR3 has 12 residues. Germline CDR1 and CDR2: KGHSH and LQKENI. The CDR3 spells CASSSTGGEQYF. The CDR3 region has the DNA TGTGCCAGCTCATCGACAGGGGGAGAGCAGTACTTC.

This clone is a singleton in its sample. This sequence joins TRBV14 and TRBJ1-2; D uncertain. V was trimmed by 1 base and J by 5 bases, leaving 8 bases between them. This CDR3 has 13 amino acids. CDR1 and CDR2 from the germline V gene are SGHDN and FVKESK. The CDR3 coding sequence is TGTGCCAGCAGCCAAGTTGCAGCTTATGGCTACACCTTC. Translating it yields CASSQVAAYGYTF.

The V and J genes are TRBV30 and TRBJ2-1; D might be TRBD1 (5 bases). With 8 bases removed from V and 0 bases from J, the gap between germline ends came to 17 bases. The germline V gene encodes CDR1 GTSNPN and CDR2 SVGIG (reference sequence). The CDR3 runs to 15 residues. The CDR3 DNA reads as TGTGCCCTGGAGCCTACTGGGGCCTCCTACAATGAGCAGTTCTTC. It encodes CALEPTGASYNEQFF.

J is TRBJ2-7 and V is TRBV6-5, with 7 nucleotides matching TRBD2. The CDR3 is 15 residues long. Germline V gives CDR1 MNHEY, CDR2 SVGAGI. Trimming removed 10 bases from V and 2 bases from J; junction bases left unmatched: 14. CDR3 region: CATRLAWGDTYEQYF. CDR3 DNA: TGTGCCACCAGACTAGCCTGGGGTGATACCTACGAGCAGTACTTC.

The genes are TRBV5-4 and TRBJ1-1, with TRBD1 identical over 7 bases. The V segment lost 4 bases and the J segment 2 bases; nucleotides outside the gene matches: 14. Germline V CDR1 and CDR2: SGHNT, YYREEE (reference sequence). This CDR3 has 17 residues. The CDR3 loop reads CASSGNRGPARNTEAFF. The CDR3 DNA reads TGTGCCAGCAGCGGTAACAGGGGCCCGGCCCGAAACACTGAAGCTTTCTTT.